The 27 T cell receptor beta chains listed next were all sequenced from one sample in a study of OX40 agonist ivuxolimab in advanced cancers. Clones were sequenced by immunoSEQ multiplex PCR, and TCRdb holds only the in-frame ones, with some missing. This sample yields almost 50,000 clones, of which around four fifths are seen a single time; 1.6% belongs to the top ten. Material: CD4+ or CD8+ T cells sorted from blood, obtained in a trial of the OX40 agonist ivuxolimab. These receptors were obtained from an adult with an advanced solid tumor such as melanoma, head and neck, liver or kidney cancer.

The gene calls are TRBV5-1 and TRBJ2-7; perhaps TRBD2 as D (5 bases). Germline V gene sequence: CDR1 SGHRS, CDR2 YFSETQ. V was pared by 1 base and J by 6 bases, with 11 bases between. CDR3 length equals 13 residues. CDR3 nucleotide sequence: TGCGCCAGCAGCTTGTTGGAAGGGAGCGAGCAGTACTTC. It specifies CASSLLEGSEQYF.

This rearrangement joins TRBV19 to TRBJ2-7; 8 bases line up with TRBD1. The V gene end was trimmed by 4 bases and the J gene end by 4 bases; junction bases not matched to a gene: 3. The CDR3 loop spans 13 amino acids. CDR1 is LNHDA, CDR2 SQIVND, per germline (reference sequence). The CDR3 coding sequence is TGTGCCAGTAGTAGGCAGGGGGCGTACGAGCAGTACTTC. As protein: CASSRQGAYEQYF.

The chain joins TRBV6-6 to TRBJ1-2; D is ambiguous. The V end lost 5 bases, the J end lost 5 bases, and 12 bases lay between the germline ends. The CDR3 runs 13 residues. CDR1 is MNHNY and CDR2 is SVGAGI in the germline V gene (reference sequence). The CDR3 loop reads CASSPIPTYGYTF. The CDR3 bases are TGTGCCAGCAGTCCAATCCCCACGTATGGCTACACCTTC.

CDR3 sequence (DNA): TGCAGCGTTGGATATCGGGGTGTGGGGAGGGATGGCTACACCTTC. Translated, it gives CSVGYRGVGRDGYTF. The chain joins TRBV29-1 to TRBJ1-2; D gene unclear. The CDR3 sequence is 15 residues long. The germline gives CDR1 SQVTM, CDR2 ANQGSEA. V was shortened by 4 bases and J by 6 bases, with 21 bases between the two germline ends.

The chain links TRBV10-1 to TRBJ2-7; tentative D call: TRBD1 (5 bases). Trimming took off 5 bases at V and 0 bases at J, with 23 bases between the two ends. The CDR3 length is 18 residues. Germline lookup yields CDR1 WNHNN and CDR2 SYGVQD (reference sequence). The CDR3, as DNA: TGCGCCAGCAGTAACCAACGAACTCGGACACCGAGCTCCTACGAGCAGTACTTC. Protein sequence: CASSNQRTRTPSSYEQYF.

The V gene is TRBV7-2, the J gene TRBJ2-1, with 10 bases that match TRBD2. V dropped 8 bases and J dropped 3; count of bases not matched to a gene: 7. Per the germline V gene, CDR1 is SGHTA and CDR2 is FQGNSA. This CDR3 region has 15 residues. The DNA for the CDR3 is TGTGCCAGCCCCGCCACTAGCGGGAACTACAATGAGCAGTTCTTC. Its protein is CASPATSGNYNEQFF.

The chain has TRBV15 and TRBJ1-1; 8 nucleotides match TRBD1. With V trimmed by 4 bases and J by 4 bases, 2 bases remained unmatched. CDR3 length equals 13 residues. Germline V gene lookup returns CDR1 LNHNV and CDR2 YYDKDF (reference sequence). CDR3 sequence reads: CATSTTGGTEAFF. CDR3 DNA: TGTGCCACCAGCACTACAGGGGGCACTGAAGCTTTCTTT.

The chain joins TRBV5-4 to TRBJ2-3; D remains unclear. Trimming shortened V by 4 bases and J by 3 bases, and 15 bases separated the two germline ends. Germline V gives CDR1 SGHNT, CDR2 YYREEE (reference sequence). The CDR3 runs 15 residues. The CDR3 DNA is TGTGCCAGCAGCGTGGGAACAGTTCTGACAGATACGCAGTATTTT. It codes for CASSVGTVLTDTQYF.

This chain joins TRBV30 and TRBJ2-7; 9 bases agree with TRBD2. The CDR3 spans 12 residues. The trim removed 2 bases at V and 7 bases at J, leaving 3 bases unmatched. In germline, CDR1 is GTSNPN, CDR2 SVGIG (reference sequence). The CDR3 protein is CAWSSGRREQYF. The CDR3 nucleotides are TGTGCCTGGAGTAGCGGGAGGAGGGAGCAGTACTTC.

The V call is TRBV5-4, the J call TRBJ2-1; no clear D. This CDR3 comprises 12 residues. V was trimmed by 4 bases and J by 6 bases, leaving 8 bases between them. CDR1 is SGHNT, CDR2 YYREEE, per germline (reference sequence). CDR3 in DNA: TGTGCCAGCAGCCGGGTAGGCAATGAGCAGTTCTTC. This sequence encodes CASSRVGNEQFF.

The CDR3 nucleotides read TGCGCCAGCAGCCACTCCCAGGCCGATACGCAGTATTTT. Translated, it gives CASSHSQADTQYF. The chain employs TRBV10-1 and TRBJ2-3, with D unresolved. This CDR3 has 13 residues. Looked up from germline, CDR1 is WNHNN and CDR2 is SYGVQD (reference sequence). V dropped 6 bases and J dropped 6 bases, with 13 bases sitting between them.

This chain uses TRBV7-2 with TRBJ1-5; 12 bases are shared with TRBD1. The V gene's germline CDR1 is SGHTA and CDR2 FQGNSA. This CDR3 has 17 residues. With V trimmed by 4 bases and J by 4 bases, 8 bases remained unmatched. The CDR3: CASSSRRGQGANQPQHF. Here the CDR3 DNA reads TGTGCCAGCAGCTCTCGCAGGGGACAGGGGGCGAATCAGCCCCAGCATTTT.

The table lists this clone with a few counts. This chain links TRBV11-2 with TRBJ1-2, with D unresolved. This CDR3 is 19 amino acids long. V was shortened by 5 bases and J by 0 bases, with 25 bases between the two germline ends. Germline V gene data show CDR1 as SGHAT and CDR2 as FQNNGV. The CDR3 nucleotides read TGTGCCAGCAGCCCCAGAGGCCTAAGGTCAATGTTACCTAACTATGGCTACACCTTC. This encodes CASSPRGLRSMLPNYGYTF.

The chain carries TRBV11-2 and TRBJ2-5, with 11 bases lining up with TRBD2. V lost 3 bases to trimming and J lost 2 bases; unmatched junction nucleotides: 11. The CDR3 has 18 residues. In germline, CDR1 is SGHAT, CDR2 FQNNGV. The CDR3 bases are TGTGCCAGCAGCTTTTTTAGACTAGCGGGATCCTTTCAAGAGACCCAGTACTTC. It codes for CASSFFRLAGSFQETQYF.

The genes are TRBV4-3 and TRBJ2-7; 7 bases match TRBD2. Looked up from germline, CDR1 is LGHNA and CDR2 is YSLEER. This CDR3 is built from 15 residues. The junction had 8 bases not matched to a gene; V was cut back by 1 base and J by 5 bases. CDR3 nucleotide sequence: TGCGCCAGCAGCCAAGTTCCCAGGGAGGGCAACGAGCAGTACTTC. Its translation is CASSQVPREGNEQYF.

The CDR3: CASSPAVPETQYF. CDR3 bases: TGTGCCAGCAGCCCCGCGGTCCCTGAGACCCAGTACTTC. The chain employs TRBV7-9 and TRBJ2-5, with D hard to call. V gave up 5 bases and J gave up 5 bases, with 12 bases separating them. Germline loops: CDR1 SEHNR, CDR2 FQNEAQ (reference sequence). The CDR3 totals 13 residues.

This clone has just one count. The genes are TRBV2 and TRBJ2-5; D possibly corresponds to TRBD2 (5 bases). CDR1 SNHLY and CDR2 FYNNEI come from the germline V gene. The CDR3 totals 13 residues. V was pared by 3 bases and J by 5 bases, with 10 bases between. CDR3 residues: CASSDGRSETQYF. The DNA of the CDR3 is TGTGCCAGCAGTGATGGGAGATCGGAGACCCAGTACTTC.

The chain links TRBV10-2 to TRBJ2-1, with 11 positions matching TRBD2. After removal of 5 bases from V and 7 bases from J, the junction contained 10 bases not matched to a gene. This CDR3 comprises 16 residues. Germline CDR1 WSHSY, CDR2 SAAADI. This CDR3 is CASSPPSGRLVNEQFF. CDR3 DNA: TGCGCCAGCAGTCCCCCTAGCGGGAGGTTGGTTAATGAGCAGTTCTTC.

This chain connects TRBV6-1 to TRBJ2-7; the D gene is possibly TRBD1 (5 bases). Germline V gene lookup returns CDR1 MNHNS and CDR2 SASEGT. V lost 6 bases and J lost 5, with 11 bases in between. This CDR3 spans 12 amino acids. CDR3 DNA: TGTGCCAGCAGCCCCGACAGAAACGAGCAGTACTTC. It translates to CASSPDRNEQYF.

This chain joins TRBV5-6 and TRBJ2-1, with 10 bases lining up with TRBD1. The CDR3 has 14 residues. The V gene end was trimmed by 4 bases and the J gene end by 5 bases; junction bases not matched to a gene: 3. Germline CDR1 is SGHDT and CDR2 is YYEEEE. The DNA for the CDR3 is TGTGCCAGCAGCAAGGACAGGGGGAACAATGAGCAGTTCTTC. This translates into CASSKDRGNNEQFF. Complete variable domain (other parts from reference TRBV5-6 and TRBJ2-1): DAGVTQSPTHLIKTRGQQVTLRCSPKSGHDTVSWYQQALGQGPQFIFQYYEEEERQRGNFPDRFSGHQFPNYSSELNVNALLLGDSALYLCASSKDRGNNEQFFGPGTRLTVL.

This sequence joins TRBV19 and TRBJ1-5, with a weak D call TRBD1 (5 bases). Germline V gives CDR1 LNHDA, CDR2 SQIVND (reference sequence). The CDR3 runs to 13 residues. Trimming cost V 6 bases and J 4 bases, with 10 bases left between them. CDR3 protein: CASRGPLNQPQHF. Written as DNA, the CDR3 is TGTGCCAGTAGGGGACCCCTTAATCAGCCCCAGCATTTT.

The V call is TRBV7-2, the J call TRBJ2-7; D is ambiguous. Germline V gene data show CDR1 as SGHTA and CDR2 as FQGNSA. The CDR3 runs to 14 residues. V lost 2 bases and J 2 bases, leaving 10 bases between the germline ends. The CDR3 sequence is CASSLRRATYEQYF. CDR3 bases: TGTGCCAGCAGCTTACGCCGCGCAACCTACGAGCAGTACTTC.

V and J are TRBV7-6 and TRBJ1-2; TRBD1 is a possible D gene (6 bases). Trimming removed 1 base at V and 8 bases at J, with 20 bases between. CDR1 and CDR2 from the germline V gene are SGHVS and FNYEAQ. CDR3 length: 16 residues. The CDR3, as DNA: TGTGCCAGCAGCTTAGGGGCCCCGGGCAGGGGAGAAGGCTACACCTTC. Translated: CASSLGAPGRGEGYTF.

V is TRBV7-2 and J is TRBJ1-4; D call uncertain. V was cut by 1 base and J by 10 bases, with 13 bases left in between. Germline assignment: CDR1 SGHTA and CDR2 FQGNSA. This CDR3 contains 14 residues. The CDR3 loop is CASSLVPFLGKLFF. The CDR3 bases are TGTGCCAGCAGCTTAGTCCCGTTCCTCGGAAAACTGTTTTTT.

This rearrangement joins TRBV5-1 to TRBJ1-2; weak D call: TRBD1 (6 bases). Trimming cost V 0 bases and J 4 bases, with 13 bases left between them. There are 15 residues in the CDR3. Germline V lookup: CDR1 SGHRS, CDR2 YFSETQ. CDR3 residues: CASSLDAGAFYGYTF. CDR3 bases: TGCGCCAGCAGCTTGGATGCAGGGGCTTTCTATGGCTACACCTTC.

The chain couples TRBV7-9 to TRBJ2-4; a weak D match, TRBD2 (6 bases). CDR1 is SEHNR, CDR2 FQNEAQ, per germline (reference sequence). V was trimmed by 2 bases and J by 3 bases, leaving 11 bases between them. The CDR3 is 15 amino acids. The CDR3 nucleotides read TGTGCCAGCAGCTTAATCGGGAGAAGCAAAAACATTCAGTACTTC. Its protein is CASSLIGRSKNIQYF.

This clone was counted once. The genes are TRBV30 and TRBJ2-4; TRBD1 is a possible D gene (6 bases). CDR3 size: 10 residues. CDR1 is GTSNPN, CDR2 SVGIG, per germline (reference sequence). The V gene lost 5 bases and the J gene lost 13 bases, with 12 bases spanning the gap. The CDR3 sequence: CAWGRTVQYF. The CDR3 DNA follows: TGTGCCTGGGGCAGGACAGTGCAGTACTTC. The whole variable domain, filled in from reference TRBV30 and TRBJ2-4, reads SQTIHQWPATLVQPVGSPLSLECTVEGTSNPNLYWYRQAAGRGLQLLFYSVGIGQISSEVPQNLSASRPQDRQFILSSKKLLLSDSGFYLCAWGRTVQYFGAGTRLSVL.